This entry lists 12 T cell receptor beta chains sequenced from one sample in a study of shared T cell receptors in the human thymus. Produced via immunoSEQ multiplex PCR; TCRdb's table is partial and in-frame only. The sample records 550,000 to 800,000 clones, 75% to 90% being singletons. These data were also reused for a study on human thymus T cells.

Sequencing was done on a sample of thymocytes. The receptors here all came from a girl under three years old with a congenital heart defect.

V usage is TRBV18 and J usage is TRBJ1-2; perhaps TRBD1 as D (6 bases). Trimming cost V 0 bases and J 8 bases, with 10 bases left between them. The CDR3 loop spans 13 amino acids. Germline V gene sequence: CDR1 KGHSH, CDR2 LQKENI. CDR3 DNA sequence: TGTGCCAGCTCACCACCGGGGGCCGGGGGCTACACCTTC. Protein: CASSPPGAGGYTF.

CDR3 DNA sequence: TGTGCCAGCAGACCCCAGCGGGGGGGCACAGATACGCAGTATTTT. Protein product: CASRPQRGGTDTQYF. The V and J genes are TRBV6-6 and TRBJ2-3; 9 bases align to TRBD2. The CDR3 extends over 15 amino acids. In germline, CDR1 is MNHNY, CDR2 SVGAGI (reference sequence). Unmatched junction bases numbered 5, after V lost 6 bases and J lost 1 base.

CDR3 sequence: CASSPYGTGPLNTEAFF. Here the CDR3 DNA reads TGTGCCAGCAGTCCTTACGGGACAGGGCCTTTGAACACTGAAGCTTTCTTT. This chain links TRBV7-3 with TRBJ1-1; 9 nucleotides line up with TRBD1. CDR3 length equals 17 residues. Looked up from germline, CDR1 is SGHTA and CDR2 is FQGTGA. Germline trimming cut 6 bases from V and 0 bases from J; bases unmatched to any gene: 11.

The CDR3 DNA reads TGTGCCAGTGGGCAGTCTTCACCTGGCTACACCTTC. Residues: CASGQSSPGYTF. The chain uses TRBV19 and TRBJ1-2, with D hard to call. The CDR3 length is 12 residues. V lost 8 bases to trimming and J lost 7 bases, with 14 bases between them. In germline, CDR1 is LNHDA, CDR2 SQIVND (reference sequence).

This clone came up once. The chain couples TRBV6-1 to TRBJ2-3; 7 bases line up with TRBD2. The CDR3 spans 20 residues. The V and J ends lost 2 bases and 1 base, in that order; junction bases with no gene match: 18. CDR1 is MNHNS and CDR2 is SASEGT in the germline V gene. CDR3 sequence reads: CASSEFPSGAHRPGTDTQYF. The CDR3 region has the DNA TGTGCCAGCAGTGAATTTCCTAGCGGAGCACACCGCCCTGGCACAGATACGCAGTATTTT.

On this clone: This specimen includes other DNA sequences encoding the same CDR3. The chain links TRBV7-9 to TRBJ1-5; D is unclear. V was pared by 1 base and J by 7 bases, with 5 bases between. This CDR3 region has 12 residues. Germline V gives CDR1 SEHNR, CDR2 FQNEAQ (reference sequence). In DNA, the CDR3 is TGTGCCAGCAGCTTAGGCGGGCAGCCCCAGCATTTT. Protein product: CASSLGGQPQHF.

The rearrangement links TRBV4-1 to TRBJ2-2; TRBD2 matches at 8 bases. Germline assignment: CDR1 MGHRA and CDR2 YSYEKL. The CDR3 contains 17 residues. V shed 2 bases, J shed 5 bases, and the junction held 10 bases outside the gene matches. CDR3 sequence reads: CASSQWRSSGVTGELFF. The CDR3 nucleotides read TGCGCCAGCAGCCAATGGAGGAGTAGCGGGGTAACCGGGGAGCTGTTTTTT.

This clone was recorded once. The chain carries TRBV11-1 and TRBJ2-3, with 12 bases matching TRBD2. J gave up 2 bases and V 3 bases, and 9 bases lay outside the gene matches. Looked up from germline, CDR1 is SGHAT and CDR2 is FQDESV (reference sequence). The CDR3 consists of 18 residues. The chain's CDR3 is CASSFFPGLAGTTDTQYF. The CDR3 DNA reads as TGTGCCAGCAGCTTTTTTCCGGGACTAGCGGGCACCACAGATACGCAGTATTTT.

The V gene is TRBV11-2, the J gene TRBJ1-2; D might be TRBD1 (6 bases). The CDR3 consists of 14 residues. The germline CDR1 and CDR2 sequences are SGHAT and FQNNGV. V was pared by 4 bases and J by 2 bases, with 11 bases between. The CDR3 region has the DNA TGTGCCAGCAGCTATTGGGGGCTGAACTATGGCTACACCTTC. This sequence encodes CASSYWGLNYGYTF. Together with reference TRBV11-2 and TRBJ1-2, the CDR3 gives the full variable domain: EAGVAQSPRYKIIEKRQSVAFWCNPISGHATLYWYQQILGQGPKLLIQFQNNGVVDDSQLPKDRFSAERLKGVDSTLKIQPAKLEDSAVYLCASSYWGLNYGYTFGSGTRLTVV.

The V and J genes are TRBV15 and TRBJ1-1, with D unresolved. Between the trimmed V and J ends, which lost 1 base and 7 bases, there was a span of 19 bases. This CDR3 has 16 residues. Per germline, CDR1 LNHNV and CDR2 YYDKDF (reference sequence). The CDR3 coding sequence is TGTGCCACCAGCAGAGGGGAGAGGGTCCACGGGTGTGAAGCTTTCTTT. It specifies CATSRGERVHGCEAFF.

The rearrangement links TRBV6-1 to TRBJ1-2, with D possibly matching TRBD1 (5 bases). The CDR3 has 14 residues. V gave up 2 bases and J gave up 6 bases, with 13 bases separating them. In germline, CDR1 is MNHNS, CDR2 SASEGT. The CDR3 DNA is TGTGCCAGCAGTGAAATGGCAGGGTCGGATGGCTACACCTTC. Translating it yields CASSEMAGSDGYTF.

The gene calls are TRBV28 and TRBJ2-7; possibly TRBD2 for D (5 bases). Per germline, CDR1 MDHEN and CDR2 SYDVKM. There are 16 residues in the CDR3. V was cut by 5 bases and J by 3 bases, with 20 bases left in between. CDR3 loop: CASSLGGASPYYEQYF. DNA for the CDR3: TGTGCCAGCAGTCTCGGAGGAGCCAGTCCTTACTACGAGCAGTACTTC. Drawing the rest from reference TRBV28 and TRBJ2-7, the complete variable domain is DVKVTQSSRYLVKRTGEKVFLECVQDMDHENMFWYRQDPGLGLRLIYFSYDVKMKEKGDIPEGYSVSREKKERFSLILESASTNQTSMYLCASSLGGASPYYEQYFGPGTRLTVT.